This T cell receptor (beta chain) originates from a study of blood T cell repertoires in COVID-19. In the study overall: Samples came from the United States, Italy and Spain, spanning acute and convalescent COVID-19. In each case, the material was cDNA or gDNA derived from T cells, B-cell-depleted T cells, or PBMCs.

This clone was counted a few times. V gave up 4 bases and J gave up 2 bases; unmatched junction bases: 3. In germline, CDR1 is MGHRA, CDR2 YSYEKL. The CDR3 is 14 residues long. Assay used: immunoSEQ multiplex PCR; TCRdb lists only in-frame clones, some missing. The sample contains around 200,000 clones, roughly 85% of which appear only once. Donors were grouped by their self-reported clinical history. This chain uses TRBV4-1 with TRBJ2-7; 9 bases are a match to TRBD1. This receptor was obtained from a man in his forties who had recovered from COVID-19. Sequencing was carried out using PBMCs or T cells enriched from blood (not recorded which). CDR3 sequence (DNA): TGCGCCAGCAGCCTTCGGGACAGGGCCTACGAGCAGTACTTC. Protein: CASSLRDRAYEQYF.